What follows are 4 T cell receptor beta chains derived from one specimen sequenced in a study of blood T cell repertoires in COVID-19. Using immunoSEQ multiplex PCR, the repertoire was profiled, and TCRdb retains in-frame clones only, with some absent. The sample shows 25,000 to 30,000 clones, around 90% of them seen only once. The sample comprised peripheral blood. All receptors derive from a human donor in a cohort sampled during active COVID-19.

The chain couples TRBV5-6 to TRBJ2-3; D gene ambiguous. With 2 bases removed from V and 5 bases from J, the gap between germline ends came to 12 bases. Per germline, CDR1 SGHDT and CDR2 YYEEEE. There are 14 residues in the CDR3. CDR3 loop: CASSFYYSLDTQYF. DNA of the CDR3: TGTGCCAGCAGCTTCTACTACTCTCTAGATACGCAGTATTTT.

This chain uses TRBV5-6 with TRBJ2-7; 15 bases line up with TRBD2. Looked up from germline, CDR1 is SGHDT and CDR2 is YYEEEE. This CDR3 comprises 15 residues. J was trimmed by 7 bases and V by 0 bases; bases with no gene match: 2. The CDR3 DNA is TGTGCCAGCAGCTTGGAAGGGACTAGCGGGAGGGAGCAGTACTTC. Amino acids: CASSLEGTSGREQYF. The complete variable domain, with remaining parts taken from reference TRBV5-6 and TRBJ2-7, reads DAGVTQSPTHLIKTRGQQVTLRCSPKSGHDTVSWYQQALGQGPQFIFQYYEEEERQRGNFPDRFSGHQFPNYSSELNVNALLLGDSALYLCASSLEGTSGREQYFGPGTRLTVT.

The chain joins TRBV9 to TRBJ2-3; 11 nucleotides line up with TRBD2. The CDR3 runs to 17 residues. The germline V gene has CDR1 SGDLS and CDR2 YYNGEE. Germline trimming cut 0 bases from V and 4 bases from J; bases unmatched to any gene: 7. The CDR3 DNA reads as TGTGCCAGCAGCGTAGCGAGTGCTAGCGGGGGGCCAGATACGCAGTATTTT. It is translated as CASSVASASGGPDTQYF.

The gene calls are TRBV7-3 and TRBJ2-3, with 8 bases lining up with TRBD2. Germline-derived CDR1 and CDR2 are SGHTA and FQGTGA. This CDR3 comprises 16 residues. The ends lost 5 bases at V and 1 base at J; junction bases unmatched: 8. CDR3 coding DNA: TGTGCCAGCAGCCAAGTACCGGGGGGGGGCACAGATACGCAGTATTTT. It specifies CASSQVPGGGTDTQYF.